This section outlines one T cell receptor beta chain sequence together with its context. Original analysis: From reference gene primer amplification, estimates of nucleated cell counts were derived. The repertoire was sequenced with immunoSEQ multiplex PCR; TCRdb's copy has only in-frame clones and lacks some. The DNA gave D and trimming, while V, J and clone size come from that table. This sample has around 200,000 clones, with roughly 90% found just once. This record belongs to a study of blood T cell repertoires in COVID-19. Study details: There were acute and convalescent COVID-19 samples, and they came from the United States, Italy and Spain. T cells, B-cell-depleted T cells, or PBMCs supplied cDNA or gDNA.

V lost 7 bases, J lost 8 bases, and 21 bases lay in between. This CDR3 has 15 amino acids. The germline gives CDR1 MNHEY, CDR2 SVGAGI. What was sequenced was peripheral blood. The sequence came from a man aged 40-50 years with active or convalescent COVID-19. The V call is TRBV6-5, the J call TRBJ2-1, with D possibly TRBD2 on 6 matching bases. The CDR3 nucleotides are TGTGCCAGCACCGCCATTGGGTTTTTAGCGGATGAGCAGTTCTTC. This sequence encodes CASTAIGFLADEQFF.